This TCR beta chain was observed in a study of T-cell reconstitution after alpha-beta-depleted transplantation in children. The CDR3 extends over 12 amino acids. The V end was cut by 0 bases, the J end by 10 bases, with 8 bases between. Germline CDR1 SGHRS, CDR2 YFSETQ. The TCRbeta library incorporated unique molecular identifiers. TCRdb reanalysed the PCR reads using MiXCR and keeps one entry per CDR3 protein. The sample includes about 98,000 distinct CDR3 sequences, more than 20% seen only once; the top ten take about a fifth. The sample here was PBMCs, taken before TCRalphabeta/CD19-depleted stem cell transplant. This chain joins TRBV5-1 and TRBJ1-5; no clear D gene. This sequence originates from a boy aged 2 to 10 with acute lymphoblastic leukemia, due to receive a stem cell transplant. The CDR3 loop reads CASSLDGLPQHF. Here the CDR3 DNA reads TGCGCCAGCAGCTTGGACGGGTTACCCCAGCATTTT.